The rows below give T cell receptor beta chains drawn from one sample of a study of blood T cell repertoires in COVID-19. Clones were sequenced by immunoSEQ multiplex PCR, and TCRdb holds only the in-frame ones, with some missing. The sample lists about 68,000 clones; over 75% were seen once. The sample comprised peripheral blood. The receptors originated from a human donor in a cohort sampled during active COVID-19. CDR3s include the opening cysteine and the closing phenylalanine or tryptophan. Each record gives: D gene, clone size, V gene, J gene, CDR3 protein, CDR3 DNA. The D gene is left open where the match is weak. Clone size appears in some rows only: once, few, many, or a class for an expanded clone.

TRBD2	-	TRBV27	TRBJ2-6	CASRRLAGSIGSGANVLTF	TGTGCCAGCAGAAGACTAGCGGGCTCAATCGGCTCTGGGGCCAACGTCCTGACTTTC
-	-	TRBV18	TRBJ1-2	CASSPPGGAGGYTF	TGTGCCAGCTCACCACCCGGGGGGGCGGGTGGCTACACCTTC
TRBD1	-	TRBV19	TRBJ2-4	CASSIPDRALAKNIQYF	TGTGCCAGTAGTATACCGGACAGGGCCCTAGCCAAAAACATTCAGTACTTC
-	-	TRBV5-1	TRBJ2-3	CASSTPTATRTDTQYF	TGCGCCAGCAGCACCCCGACAGCCACTCGCACAGATACGCAGTATTTT
-	few	TRBV6-5	TRBJ1-1	CASASNKGRTEAFF	TGTGCCAGCGCCTCGAACAAGGGGCGGACTGAAGCTTTCTTT
-	-	TRBV6-5	TRBJ1-2	CASRGGYGYTF	TGTGCCAGCAGGGGGGGGTATGGCTACACCTTC
-	-	TRBV7-2	TRBJ1-2	CASSEATGSGYTF	TGTGCCAGCAGTGAAGCGACAGGATCCGGCTACACCTTC
TRBD2	-	TRBV7-7	TRBJ2-1	CASSPDPGLHYNEQFF	TGTGCTAGCAGCCCGGACCCGGGACTACACTACAATGAGCAGTTCTTC
-	-	TRBV7-2	TRBJ2-2	CASRRQNTGELFF	TGTGCCAGCAGGCGACAGAACACCGGGGAGCTGTTTTTT
-	-	TRBV3-1/TRBV3-2	TRBJ2-7	CASSPQGPYEQYF	TGTGCCAGCAGCCCACAGGGACCCTACGAGCAGTACTTC